The 20 T cell receptor beta chains below were found in one sample sequenced in a study of blood T cell repertoires in COVID-19. TCRdb's copy holds only in-frame clones and misses some; the assay was immunoSEQ multiplex PCR. This repertoire shows fewer than 250,000 clones, around four fifths found once; its top ten account for approximately 0.9%. The specimen sequenced was peripheral blood. The receptors derive from a man in his sixties with COVID-19, enrolled during active disease.

This chain connects TRBV29-1 to TRBJ1-3, with 7 positions matching TRBD1. V lost 5 bases to trimming and J lost 3 bases; unmatched junction nucleotides: 10. The CDR3 sequence is 15 residues long. Looked up from germline, CDR1 is SQVTM and CDR2 is ANQGSEA. The CDR3 loop is CSVFQKTGSGNTIYF. The DNA for the CDR3 is TGCAGCGTTTTCCAAAAGACAGGGAGTGGAAACACCATATATTTT.

The V call is TRBV29-1, the J call TRBJ2-2, with 10 bases aligning to TRBD1. Germline assignment: CDR1 SQVTM and CDR2 ANQGSEA. Trimming at V came to 7 bases and at J to 7 bases, leaving 9 bases not matched to a gene. This CDR3 is 14 amino acids long. The CDR3 region has the DNA TGCAGCGGCTGGGGACAGGGGAAAAACGGGGAGCTGTTTTTT. This translates into CSGWGQGKNGELFF.

This chain uses TRBV6-5 with TRBJ2-3, with unresolved D. The CDR3 is 15 residues long. Trimming took 2 bases from V and 4 from J, leaving 13 bases between them. Germline CDR1 reads MNHEY; CDR2 reads SVGAGI. CDR3 nucleotide sequence: TGTGCCAGCAGTTACGAACGTCCCCGAGCAGATACGCAGTATTTT. Translation gives CASSYERPRADTQYF.

The chain joins TRBV5-1 to TRBJ1-1, with a possible D match to TRBD1 (5 bases). The CDR3 length is 16 residues. The V and J ends lost 4 bases and 6 bases respectively, with 22 bases between them. The germline V gene has CDR1 SGHRS and CDR2 YFSETQ. CDR3 sequence (DNA): TGCGCCAGCAGCATCGCGAACCCAGGGCCGGGCGCTGAAGCTTTCTTT. It yields the protein CASSIANPGPGAEAFF.

The rearrangement links TRBV18 to TRBJ2-7; tentatively, D is TRBD2 (5 bases). Trimming left V 2 bases short and J 5 bases short, with 16 bases between. This CDR3 is built from 15 residues. Germline V gives CDR1 KGHSH, CDR2 LQKENI. CDR3 amino acids: CASSPVPGSANEQYF. The CDR3 DNA follows: TGTGCCAGCTCACCAGTCCCGGGGAGTGCCAACGAGCAGTACTTC.

The genes are TRBV7-4 and TRBJ1-3; maybe TRBD1 (6 bases). Germline CDR1 is SGHVT and CDR2 is SQSDAQ. This CDR3 has 16 residues. The germline V and J ends were trimmed by 3 bases and 0 bases, with 12 bases remaining between them. CDR3 amino acids: CASSLGETGSGNTIYF. For the CDR3, the DNA is TGTGCCAGCAGCTTGGGCGAGACAGGCTCTGGAAACACCATATATTTT.

The V and J genes are TRBV4-1 and TRBJ2-7, with 11 bases identical to TRBD1. V gave up 2 bases and J gave up 5 bases; unmatched junction bases: 5. The germline gives CDR1 MGHRA, CDR2 YSYEKL. The CDR3 loop spans 15 amino acids. The CDR3 nucleotides are TGCGCCAGCAGCCAATTCCGGGACAGGGGGAACGAGCAGTACTTC. It yields the protein CASSQFRDRGNEQYF.

This chain uses TRBV18 with TRBJ1-6; D is ambiguous. V lost 2 bases and J 5 bases, leaving 7 bases between the germline ends. Germline CDR1 and CDR2: KGHSH and LQKENI. The CDR3 is 14 amino acids. The CDR3 is CASSPGQNNSPLHF. The CDR3 bases are TGTGCCAGCTCACCAGGGCAGAATAATTCACCCCTCCACTTT.

The CDR3 loop is CASSYGGQYYEQYF. CDR3 nucleotide sequence: TGTGCCAGCAGTTACGGTGGGCAGTACTACGAGCAGTACTTC. The chain carries TRBV6-6 and TRBJ2-7; D not certain. The CDR3 loop spans 14 amino acids. V dropped 2 bases and J dropped 3 bases, with 11 bases sitting between them. Germline-derived CDR1 and CDR2 are MNHNY and SVGAGI (reference sequence).

The chain recombines TRBV29-1 with TRBJ2-1; 9 nucleotides agree with TRBD1. This CDR3 has 14 amino acids. Germline CDR1 is SQVTM and CDR2 is ANQGSEA. V lost 7 bases, J lost 1 base, and 5 bases stayed unmatched. CDR3 loop: CSAGDRASYNEQFF. DNA for the CDR3: TGCAGCGCCGGGGACAGGGCGTCCTACAATGAGCAGTTCTTC.

There are a few counts of this clone. The chain joins TRBV7-9 to TRBJ2-4; D might be TRBD1 (6 bases). The germline V gene encodes CDR1 SEHNR and CDR2 FQNEAQ (reference sequence). The V end lost 5 bases, the J end lost 2 bases, and 13 bases lay between the germline ends. CDR3 size: 15 residues. The CDR3 coding sequence is TGTGCCAGCAGCCTAAGCCGGGACACCAAAAACATTCAGTACTTC. Translated: CASSLSRDTKNIQYF. The variable domain in full, completed from reference TRBV7-9 and TRBJ2-4, reads DTGVSQNPRHKITKRGQNVTFRCDPISEHNRLYWYRQTLGQGPEFLTYFQNEAQLEKSRLLSDRFSAERPKGSFSTLEIQRTEQGDSAMYLCASSLSRDTKNIQYFGAGTRLSVL.

V gene TRBV2 combines with J gene TRBJ1-2, with TRBD1 matching 11 bases. CDR1 SNHLY and CDR2 FYNNEI come from the germline V gene. The CDR3 spans 14 residues. With 7 bases clipped from V and 6 bases from J, the junction kept 7 bases outside the gene matches. The CDR3 region has the DNA TGTGCCAGCACAGGACAGGGGGCGGCCCATGGCTACACCTTC. This encodes CASTGQGAAHGYTF.

This rearrangement joins TRBV18 to TRBJ1-4, with no clear D. From germline, CDR1 is KGHSH and CDR2 LQKENI. The CDR3 extends over 14 amino acids. V was cut by 4 bases and J by 8 bases, with 14 bases left in between. CDR3 residues: CASSQARASEKLFF. CDR3 nucleotides: TGTGCCAGCTCACAAGCGCGGGCTAGCGAAAAACTGTTTTTT. Looking up the rest from reference TRBV18 and TRBJ1-4 gives the full variable domain: NAGVMQNPRHLVRRRGQEARLRCSPMKGHSHVYWYRQLPEEGLKFMVYLQKENIIDESGMPKERFSAEFPKEGPSILRIQQVVRGDSAAYFCASSQARASEKLFFGSGTQLSVL.

The chain is built from TRBV6-5 and TRBJ1-2; 11 bases are shared with TRBD1. J was trimmed by 8 bases and V by 2 bases; bases with no gene match: 10. The germline V gene encodes CDR1 MNHEY and CDR2 SVGAGI. The CDR3 consists of 16 residues. This chain's CDR3 is CASSYEGQGAGGGYTF. In DNA form, the CDR3 reads TGTGCCAGCAGTTACGAAGGACAGGGGGCTGGGGGCGGCTACACCTTC.

This CDR3 is CASSLDRGNTGELFF. As DNA, the CDR3 is TGTGCCAGCAGCCTCGACAGGGGGAACACCGGGGAGCTGTTTTTT. V usage is TRBV6-2 or TRBV6-3 and J usage is TRBJ2-2, with TRBD1 matching 8 bases. V shed 6 bases and J 1 base; nucleotides not matched to a gene: 4. The germline V gene has CDR1 MNHEY and CDR2 SVGEGT. CDR3 length: 15 residues.

The CDR3 protein is CASSLSGSWNEQFF. In DNA form, the CDR3 reads TGTGCCAGCAGCTTATCCGGGAGTTGGAATGAGCAGTTCTTC. The J gene is TRBJ2-1, the V gene TRBV11-2; D may be TRBD2 (6 bases). The CDR3 has 14 residues. Germline V gene data show CDR1 as SGHAT and CDR2 as FQNNGV. The V end lost 2 bases, the J end lost 7 bases, and 12 bases lay between the germline ends.

This clone appeared once. The rearrangement links TRBV5-8 to TRBJ2-5; tentatively, D is TRBD1 (6 bases). Germline V gene sequence: CDR1 SGHTS, CDR2 YDEGEE. V was clipped by 3 bases and J by 4 bases, with 7 bases between them. The CDR3 runs 12 residues. CDR3 sequence reads: CASSWGPETQYF. CDR3 in DNA: TGTGCCAGCAGCTGGGGGCCAGAGACCCAGTACTTC.

This sequence joins TRBV19 and TRBJ1-4; 7 bases are a match to TRBD1. This CDR3 is built from 16 residues. CDR1 and CDR2 (germline): LNHDA, SQIVND (reference sequence). V lost 4 bases, J lost 7 bases, and 12 bases stayed unmatched. Here the CDR3 DNA reads TGTGCCAGTAGTACCCTTCCAGGGGGATTGCGTGAAAAACTGTTTTTT. It yields the protein CASSTLPGGLREKLFF. The variable domain in full, with the rest retrieved from reference TRBV19 and TRBJ1-4, is DGGITQSPKYLFRKEGQNVTLSCEQNLNHDAMYWYRQDPGQGLRLIYYSQIVNDFQKGDIAEGYSVSREKKESFPLTVTSAQKNPTAFYLCASSTLPGGLREKLFFGSGTQLSVL.

The rearrangement uses TRBV7-9 and TRBJ1-1, with D unclear. The CDR3 length is 13 residues. Per germline, CDR1 SEHNR and CDR2 FQNEAQ (reference sequence). Trimming pared 3 bases from V and 0 bases from J, leaving 5 bases between. The CDR3 sequence is CASSFNMNTEAFF. Written as DNA, the CDR3 is TGTGCCAGCAGCTTCAACATGAACACTGAAGCTTTCTTT.

This chain joins TRBV5-1 and TRBJ1-5, with 7 bases lining up with TRBD1. CDR3 length equals 15 residues. Germline lookup yields CDR1 SGHRS and CDR2 YFSETQ. Losses at the gene ends were 2 bases for V and 0 bases for J; bases not matched to a gene: 2. The CDR3: CASSFTGASNQPQHF. The DNA of the CDR3 is TGCGCCAGCAGCTTTACAGGGGCTAGCAATCAGCCCCAGCATTTT.